One T cell receptor (beta chain) is described in this entry. What was sequenced were expressed TCRB transcripts, since all of the isolated RNA had been reverse transcribed. TCRdb's table, derived via immunoSEQ multiplex PCR, lists solely in-frame clones and lacks some. This table holds about 160,000 clones, approximately 8.4% found once. The data originate from a study of beta chain features in type 1 diabetes. The sample comprised central memory CD4+ T cells from blood. The receptor was isolated from a woman aged 18-29 years in good health.

The CDR3 DNA follows: TGTGCCAGCAGCCAAGATCTGGCATCCCAAGAGACCCAGTACTTC. As protein: CASSQDLASQETQYF. The rearrangement uses TRBV4-2 and TRBJ2-5; D unclear. Trimming took off 0 bases at V and 1 base at J, with 9 bases between the two ends. The CDR3 extends over 15 amino acids. CDR1 is LGHNA, CDR2 YNFKEQ, per germline.